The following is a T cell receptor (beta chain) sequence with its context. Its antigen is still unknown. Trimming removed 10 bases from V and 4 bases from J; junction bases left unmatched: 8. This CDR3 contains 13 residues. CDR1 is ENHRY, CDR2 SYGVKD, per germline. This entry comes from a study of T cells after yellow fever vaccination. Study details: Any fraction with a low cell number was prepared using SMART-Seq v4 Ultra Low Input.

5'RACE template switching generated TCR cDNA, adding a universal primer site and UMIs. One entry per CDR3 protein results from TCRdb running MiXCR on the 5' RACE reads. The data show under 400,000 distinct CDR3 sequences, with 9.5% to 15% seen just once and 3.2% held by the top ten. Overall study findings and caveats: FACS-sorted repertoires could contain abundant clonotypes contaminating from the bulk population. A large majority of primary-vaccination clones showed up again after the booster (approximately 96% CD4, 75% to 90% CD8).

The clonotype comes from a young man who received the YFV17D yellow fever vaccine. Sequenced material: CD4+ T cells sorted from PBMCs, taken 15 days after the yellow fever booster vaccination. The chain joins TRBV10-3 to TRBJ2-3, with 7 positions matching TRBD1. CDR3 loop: CATGTGEADTQYF. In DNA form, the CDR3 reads TGTGCCACCGGAACAGGGGAAGCAGATACGCAGTATTTT.